This TCR beta chain stems from a study of regulatory T cells in long-lasting Graves disease (dated by TCRdb to the early 2020s). General notes on the study: Newly diagnosed Graves' disease patients had taken antithyroid drugs for less than 3 months. The study was conducted in China and was registered as a clinical trial. A total of 33 samples underwent TCR sequencing: some 13 from persistent and around 20 from newly diagnosed Graves' disease patients. Persistent Graves' disease patients were compared with newly diagnosed Graves' disease patients by peripheral blood TCR sequencing and RNA sequencing.

This clonotype has a count of ten or more. Its specific antigen is unknown. No qualities accompany the bases; no much larger clone lies one base away. Relative to germline, V is 2 bases shorter and J is 0 bases shorter, with 11 bases between their ends. The CDR3 has 16 amino acids, counting the end cysteine and phenylalanine. Only the CDR3 region is kept as DNA, spanning 48 bases read in frame from base 1. The germline V gene encodes CDR1 LNHNV and CDR2 YYDKDF (reference sequence). The time point label for this specimen denotes: newly diagnosed GD, antithyroid drugs for less than 3 months. For both TCR sequencing and RNA sequencing, RNA was extracted from PBMCs in TRIzol. Graves' disease was diagnosed according to American Thyroid Association guidelines. Patients were recruited from an endocrinology department in Xi'an, China. Each patient gave approximately 9.7 milliliters of peripheral blood, collected in an EDTA anticoagulant tube. Ficoll Paque Plus density gradient separation was used to isolate PBMCs, and no additional T cell sorting was done. An Agilent 2100 Bioanalyzer and agarose gel were used to check RNA quality, while a NanoDrop 2000 measured RNA concentration.

Beyond this particular receptor, the publication reports: Because the primary lesion, thyroid tissue, could not be accessed, the study looked at peripheral blood alone. Compared with newly diagnosed patients, patients with persistent Graves' disease had lower TCR Shannon entropy and fewer highly expanded clones, which suggests clonal expansion. A larger number of public clonotypes was shared among persistent patients (more than 2,500) than among newly diagnosed patients (approximately 1,000). The authors acknowledged the small sample size as a limitation that may reduce accuracy. Preferential use of TRBV28, TRBJ1-2 and TRBJ2-5 was observed in persistent disease, whereas TRBV20-1 and TRBJ2-1 were favored in newly diagnosed disease. Sequencing and analysis were restricted to the TCR beta chain.

The library was obtained by multiplex PCR. The sequencer was an Illumina HiSeq 4000. TCR beta libraries were built with iRepertoire HTBI primers and Arm-PCR amplification of CDR3 regions. Before sequencing, the PCR products went through gel purification. As for the original processing: Gene usage analysis of CDR3 amino acid clonotypes used the roughly 62 TRBV and 12 to 15 TRBJ segments found across samples. Filtered high-quality paired reads were merged into contigs using COPE and FqMerger. BLAST was used to align contigs to IMGT TRBV, TRBD and TRBJ reference genes, and CDR3 was defined according to IMGT. Highly expanded clones were defined as clonotypes with a frequency above 0.1%. Shannon entropy served as the measure of repertoire diversity, while the Gini coefficient captured V-J evenness. Clonotypes shared by more than one individual were considered public. TCRdb's own reprocessing of the public reads used fastp at Q25 and MiXCR and kept productive beta chains. Rows merge per CDR3 protein into single entries with the most common DNA and genes. These V and J calls rely on TCRdb rather than the paper's analysis. This sample gives a few hundred thousand distinct CDR3 sequences in total; about 16% of them show up just once. The top ten hold approximately 22% of the sample.

The data were also submitted as part of a second study, on T cells in Graves' hyperthyroidism and ophthalmopathy. Per the second study: Stable Graves' hyperthyroidism was defined as the absence of progression to ophthalmopathy over 18 months of follow-up. Hyperthyroidism patients were newly diagnosed, had a disease duration of under 2 months, and were aged 18 to 65 years. Any patient with an uncontrolled infection, another autoimmune disease, pregnancy or lactation was excluded. Diagnoses were established on the basis of clinical symptoms, serum thyroxine and TRAb, thyroid ultrasound, and orbital computed tomography. The TCR CDR3 was subjected to a first round of RT-PCR using the HTBI primer set and the Qiagen OneStep RT-PCR kit. Blood samples also contained most of the expanded thyroid clonotypes (frequency above 0.001), which suggests that blood repertoires may reflect thyroid immune responses. In cross-validation, a model built on a 13 V-J signature told ophthalmopathy apart from stable hyperthyroidism with over 85% sensitivity and around 83% specificity, and in testing the same model reached 80%/75%. In validation, the model predicted progression to ophthalmopathy with just under 71% sensitivity and roughly 72% specificity, a median of 6.5 months before onset. To identify TCR V-J signatures that set the groups apart, the researchers used a discovery cohort of 90 to 100 patients, made up of about 44 with Graves' ophthalmopathy and some 56 with stable Graves' hyperthyroidism. Prospective prediction of ophthalmopathy was tested in an independent validation cohort of 18 to 20 hyperthyroidism patients and roughly 16 patients who later progressed to ophthalmopathy. For training and testing, the 100 or so patients in the discovery cohort were randomly divided in a 7:3 ratio. The study also compared thyroid tissue and blood T-cell repertoires from more than five Graves' hyperthyroidism patients. Once sampling was done, hyperthyroidism patients were given methimazole at a starting dose of 30 mg daily, whereas ophthalmopathy patients were given high-dose intravenous methylprednisolone. Libraries were constructed in a second round of multiplex PCR, after which size selection and purification were performed. Libraries were sequenced paired-end with 100 bp reads on an Illumina HiSeq2000. SOAPnuke was used to process the raw data, throwing out any read that contained adapters or uncalled bases, had a mean Phred below 15, or lacked an exact constant-primer or identifier match. High-quality paired reads were merged with COPE v1.2.5, and unique nucleotide sequences were defined as clonotypes. MiTCR v1.1 was used to align clonotypes to the IMGT TRBV, TRBD and TRBJ reference segments. Analysis was restricted to V-J combinations with a frequency above 0.0001, which covered roughly 99% of repertoires. A TCS score was defined as the ratio of F50 (clonal expansion) to E x V (chaos), with BLOSUM62-based TCRdist applied between CDR3 peptides within each V-J. Welch's t-statistics and random forest reduced 500 to 550 V-J features to around 14, which were used in a naive Bayes classifier (R e1071). No statistical method was used to set the sample size in advance, and investigators knew the group allocation. The paper reports TCR Vbeta CDR3 sequencing of more than 120 peripheral blood samples: approximately 41 ophthalmopathy, roughly 74 hyperthyroidism and around 17 progressor patients.

Sequenced here: peripheral blood mononuclear cells (PBMCs), sampled at new diagnosis, from a patient treated with antithyroid drugs. This TCR was sampled from a young woman with Graves disease. Donor details come from another sample of the same person, matched by shared clones. Here the chain combines TRBV15 and TRBJ1-3, with the D gene too uncertain to name. The CDR3 protein is CATSRYTEDSGNTIYF. The base sequence is TGTGCCACCAGCAGATATACGGAGGACTCTGGAAACACCATATATTTT.